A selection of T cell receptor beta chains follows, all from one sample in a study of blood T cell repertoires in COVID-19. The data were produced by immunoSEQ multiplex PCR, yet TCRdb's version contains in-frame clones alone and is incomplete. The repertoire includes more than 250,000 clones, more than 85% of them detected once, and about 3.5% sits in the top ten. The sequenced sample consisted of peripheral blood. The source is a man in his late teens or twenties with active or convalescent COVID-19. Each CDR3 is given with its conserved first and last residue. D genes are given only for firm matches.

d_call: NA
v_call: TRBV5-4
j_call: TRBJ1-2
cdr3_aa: CASSHGFGQASYYGYTF
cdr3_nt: TGTGCCAGCAGCCACGGTTTTGGGCAGGCCTCCTACTATGGCTACACCTTC

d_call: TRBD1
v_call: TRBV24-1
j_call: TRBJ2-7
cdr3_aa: CATSDPGTGDEQYF
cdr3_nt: TGTGCCACCAGTGACCCCGGGACAGGGGACGAGCAGTACTTC

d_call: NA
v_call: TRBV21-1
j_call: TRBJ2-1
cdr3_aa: CASSNPFWANPRNEQFF
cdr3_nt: TGTGCCAGCAGCAACCCTTTCTGGGCCAACCCCCGCAATGAGCAGTTCTTC

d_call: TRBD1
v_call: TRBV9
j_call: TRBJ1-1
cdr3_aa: CASSPSGNRGAATEAFF
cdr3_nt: TGTGCCAGCAGCCCATCTGGAAACAGGGGGGCGGCCACTGAAGCTTTCTTT

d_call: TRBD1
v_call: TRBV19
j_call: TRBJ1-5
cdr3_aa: CASSPGGSGNQPQHF
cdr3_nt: TGTGCCAGTAGTCCAGGGGGTTCAGGCAATCAGCCCCAGCATTTT

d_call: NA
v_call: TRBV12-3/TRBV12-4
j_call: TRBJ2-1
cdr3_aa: CASRDTVQQFF
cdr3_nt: TGTGCCAGCAGGGATACAGTTCAGCAGTTCTTC

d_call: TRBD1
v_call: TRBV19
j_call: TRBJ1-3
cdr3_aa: CAASGTGALPHTIYF
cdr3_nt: TGTGCCGCCTCCGGGACAGGGGCCCTCCCACACACCATATATTTT

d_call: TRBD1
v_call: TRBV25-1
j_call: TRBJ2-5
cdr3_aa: CASSDGQVSQETQYF
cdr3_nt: TGTGCCAGCAGTGACGGACAGGTCTCACAAGAGACCCAGTACTTC

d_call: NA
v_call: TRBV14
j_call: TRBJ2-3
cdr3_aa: CASRGGRSTDTQYF
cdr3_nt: TGTGCCAGCAGGGGGGGACGAAGCACAGATACGCAGTATTTT

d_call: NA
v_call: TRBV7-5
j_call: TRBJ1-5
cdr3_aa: CVRSIPGTGGICNQPQHF
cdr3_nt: TGTGTCAGAAGCATCCCCGGGACAGGGGGCATTTGCAATCAGCCCCAGCATTTT

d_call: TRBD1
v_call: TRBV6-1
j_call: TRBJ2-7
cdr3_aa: CASSESLRQGLYF
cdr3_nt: TGTGCCAGCAGTGAATCCCTTCGACAGGGGCTGTACTTC

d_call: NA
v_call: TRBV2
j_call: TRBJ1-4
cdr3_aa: CASADNRNEKLFF
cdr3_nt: TGTGCCAGCGCGGACAACCGTAATGAAAAACTGTTTTTT

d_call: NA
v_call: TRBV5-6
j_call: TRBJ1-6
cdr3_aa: CASSLGPPGGMDSPLHF
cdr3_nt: TGTGCCAGCAGCTTGGGGCCCCCGGGGGGCATGGATTCACCCCTCCACTTT

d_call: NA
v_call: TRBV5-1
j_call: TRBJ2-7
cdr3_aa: CASSLSSSYEQYF
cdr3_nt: TGCGCCAGCAGCTTGTCCAGCTCCTACGAGCAGTACTTC

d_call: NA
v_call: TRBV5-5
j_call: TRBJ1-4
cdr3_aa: CASSLIQGDEKLFF
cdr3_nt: TGTGCCAGCAGCTTGATCCAGGGTGATGAAAAACTGTTTTTT

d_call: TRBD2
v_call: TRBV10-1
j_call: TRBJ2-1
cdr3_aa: CASSKSGGTYNEQFF
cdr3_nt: TGCGCCAGCAGTAAATCGGGGGGAACCTACAATGAGCAGTTCTTC

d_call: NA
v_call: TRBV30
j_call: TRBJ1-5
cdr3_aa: CAWSVDSGFNQPQHF
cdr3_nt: TGTGCCTGGAGTGTGGACAGCGGCTTCAATCAGCCCCAGCATTTT

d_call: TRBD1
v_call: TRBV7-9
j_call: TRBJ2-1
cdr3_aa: CASSRGQGPYNEQFF
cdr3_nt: TGTGCCAGCAGCCGAGGACAGGGGCCTTACAATGAGCAGTTCTTC

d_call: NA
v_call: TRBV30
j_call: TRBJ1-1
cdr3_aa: CAWTIGRGTEAFF
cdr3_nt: TGTGCCTGGACGATAGGGCGAGGGACTGAAGCTTTCTTT

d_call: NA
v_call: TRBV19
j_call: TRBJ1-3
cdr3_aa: CASSIFAGATGNTIYF
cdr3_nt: TGTGCCAGTAGTATATTTGCAGGGGCGACTGGAAACACCATATATTTT

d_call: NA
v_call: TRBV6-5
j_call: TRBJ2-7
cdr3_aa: CASSYGQAGYEQYF
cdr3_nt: TGTGCCAGCAGTTATGGGCAGGCAGGGTACGAGCAGTACTTC

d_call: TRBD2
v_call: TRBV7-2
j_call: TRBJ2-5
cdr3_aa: CASSASRLAGAQTQYF
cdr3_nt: TGTGCCAGCAGCGCCAGCAGACTAGCGGGAGCACAGACCCAGTACTTC

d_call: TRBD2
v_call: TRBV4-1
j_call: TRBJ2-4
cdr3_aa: CASSQAQRGGFIQYF
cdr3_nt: TGCGCCAGCAGCCAAGCACAGCGGGGGGGCTTCATTCAGTACTTC